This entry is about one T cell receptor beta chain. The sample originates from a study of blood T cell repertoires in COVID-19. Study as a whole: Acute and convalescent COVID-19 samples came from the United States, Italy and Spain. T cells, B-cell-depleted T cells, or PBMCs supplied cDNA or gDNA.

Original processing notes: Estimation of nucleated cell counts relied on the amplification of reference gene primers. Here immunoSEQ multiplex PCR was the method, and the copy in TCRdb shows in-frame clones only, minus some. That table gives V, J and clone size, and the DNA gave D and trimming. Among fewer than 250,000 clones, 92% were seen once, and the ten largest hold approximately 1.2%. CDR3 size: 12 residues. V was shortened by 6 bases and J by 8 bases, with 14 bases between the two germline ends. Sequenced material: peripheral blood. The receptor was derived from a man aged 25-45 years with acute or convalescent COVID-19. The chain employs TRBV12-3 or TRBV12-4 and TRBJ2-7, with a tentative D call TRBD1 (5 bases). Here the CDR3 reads CASSPTGSKQYF. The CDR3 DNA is TGTGCCAGCAGCCCTACAGGTAGTAAGCAGTACTTC.